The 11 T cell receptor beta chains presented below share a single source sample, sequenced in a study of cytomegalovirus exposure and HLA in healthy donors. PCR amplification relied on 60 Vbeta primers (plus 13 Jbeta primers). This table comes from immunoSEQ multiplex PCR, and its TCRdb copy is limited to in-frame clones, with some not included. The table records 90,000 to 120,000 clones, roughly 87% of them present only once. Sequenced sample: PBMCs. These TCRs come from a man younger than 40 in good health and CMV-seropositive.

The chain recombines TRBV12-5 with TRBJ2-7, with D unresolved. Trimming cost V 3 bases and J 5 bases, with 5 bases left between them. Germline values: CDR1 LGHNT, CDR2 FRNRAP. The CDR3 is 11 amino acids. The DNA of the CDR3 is TGTGCTAGTGGTTTCGTAGACGAGCAGTACTTC. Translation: CASGFVDEQYF.

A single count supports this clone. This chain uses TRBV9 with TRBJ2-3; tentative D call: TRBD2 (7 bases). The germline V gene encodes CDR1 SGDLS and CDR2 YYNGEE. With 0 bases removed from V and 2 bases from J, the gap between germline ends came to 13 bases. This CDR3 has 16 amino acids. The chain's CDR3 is CASSVAGGSYTDTQYF. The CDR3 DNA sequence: TGTGCCAGCAGCGTAGCGGGGGGCTCTTACACAGATACGCAGTATTTT.

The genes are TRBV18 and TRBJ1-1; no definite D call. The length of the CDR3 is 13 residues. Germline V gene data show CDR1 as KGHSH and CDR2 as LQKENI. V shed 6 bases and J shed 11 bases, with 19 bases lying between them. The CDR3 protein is CASSTNGEGGAFF. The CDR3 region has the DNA TGTGCCAGCTCTACCAATGGGGAGGGAGGTGCTTTCTTT.

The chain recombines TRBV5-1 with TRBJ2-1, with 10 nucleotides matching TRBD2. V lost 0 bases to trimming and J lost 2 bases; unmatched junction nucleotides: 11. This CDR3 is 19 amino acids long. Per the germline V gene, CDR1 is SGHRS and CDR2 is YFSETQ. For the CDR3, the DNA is TGCGCCAGCAGCTTGGCCGGCGGTAGCGGGGGGCGCACCTACAATGAGCAGTTCTTC. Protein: CASSLAGGSGGRTYNEQFF.

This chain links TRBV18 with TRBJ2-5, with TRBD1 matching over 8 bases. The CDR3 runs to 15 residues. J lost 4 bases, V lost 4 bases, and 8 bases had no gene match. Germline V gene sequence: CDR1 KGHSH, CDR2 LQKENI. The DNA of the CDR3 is TGTGCCAGCTCACGAGCTACCGGGACAGGAGAGACCCAGTACTTC. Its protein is CASSRATGTGETQYF.

The CDR3 DNA reads as TGCGCCAGCAGCCGTGGAGAGGGTGTCGAAGCTTTCTTT. Amino acids: CASSRGEGVEAFF. J is TRBJ1-1 and V is TRBV5-1; D is unresolved. This CDR3 contains 13 residues. Per germline, CDR1 SGHRS and CDR2 YFSETQ. Trimming pared 4 bases from V and 8 bases from J, leaving 15 bases between.

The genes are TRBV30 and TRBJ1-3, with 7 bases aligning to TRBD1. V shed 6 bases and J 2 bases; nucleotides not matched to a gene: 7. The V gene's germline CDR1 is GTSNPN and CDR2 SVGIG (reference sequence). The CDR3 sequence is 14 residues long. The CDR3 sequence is CACRITGAGNTIYF. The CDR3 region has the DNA TGTGCCTGTAGAATCACAGGGGCTGGAAACACCATATATTTT.

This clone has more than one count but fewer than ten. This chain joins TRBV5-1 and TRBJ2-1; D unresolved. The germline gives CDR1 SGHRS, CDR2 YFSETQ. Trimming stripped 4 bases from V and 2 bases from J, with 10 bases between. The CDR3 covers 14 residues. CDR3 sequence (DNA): TGCGCCAGCAGCCTCCGACGGGCCTACAATGAGCAGTTCTTC. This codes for CASSLRRAYNEQFF.

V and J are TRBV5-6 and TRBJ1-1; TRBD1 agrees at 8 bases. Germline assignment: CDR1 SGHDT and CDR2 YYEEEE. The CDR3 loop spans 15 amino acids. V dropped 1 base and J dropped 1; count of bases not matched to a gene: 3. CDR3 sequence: CASSLFDRGNTEAFF. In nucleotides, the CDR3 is TGTGCCAGCAGCTTGTTCGACAGGGGGAACACTGAAGCTTTCTTT. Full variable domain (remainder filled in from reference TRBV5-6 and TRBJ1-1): DAGVTQSPTHLIKTRGQQVTLRCSPKSGHDTVSWYQQALGQGPQFIFQYYEEEERQRGNFPDRFSGHQFPNYSSELNVNALLLGDSALYLCASSLFDRGNTEAFFGQGTRLTVV.

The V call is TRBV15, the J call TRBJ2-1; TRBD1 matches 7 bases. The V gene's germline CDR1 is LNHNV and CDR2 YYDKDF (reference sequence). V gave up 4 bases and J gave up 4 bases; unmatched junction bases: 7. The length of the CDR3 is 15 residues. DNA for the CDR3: TGTGCCACCAGCACCCGTAGGGGGCCTTACAATGAGCAGTTCTTC. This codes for CATSTRRGPYNEQFF. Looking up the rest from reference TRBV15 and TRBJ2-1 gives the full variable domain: DAMVIQNPRYQVTQFGKPVTLSCSQTLNHNVMYWYQQKSSQAPKLLFHYYDKDFNNEADTPDNFQSRRPNTSFCFLDIRSPGLGDTAMYLCATSTRRGPYNEQFFGPGTRLTVL.

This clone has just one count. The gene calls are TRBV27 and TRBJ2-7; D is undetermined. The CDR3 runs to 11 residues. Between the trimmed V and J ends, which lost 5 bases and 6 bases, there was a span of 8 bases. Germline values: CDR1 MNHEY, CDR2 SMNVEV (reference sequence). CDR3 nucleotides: TGTGCCAGCAGTAATCAGGCCGAGCAGTACTTC. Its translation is CASSNQAEQYF.